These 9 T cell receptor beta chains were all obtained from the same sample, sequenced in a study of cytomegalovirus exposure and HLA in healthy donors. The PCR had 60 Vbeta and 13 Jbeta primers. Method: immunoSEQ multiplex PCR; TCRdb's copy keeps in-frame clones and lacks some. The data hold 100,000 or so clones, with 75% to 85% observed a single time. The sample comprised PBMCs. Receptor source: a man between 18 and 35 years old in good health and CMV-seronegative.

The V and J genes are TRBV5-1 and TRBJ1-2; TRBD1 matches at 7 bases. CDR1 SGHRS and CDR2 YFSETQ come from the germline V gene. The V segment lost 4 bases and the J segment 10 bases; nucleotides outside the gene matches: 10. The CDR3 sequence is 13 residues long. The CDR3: CASSHTGAPHYTF. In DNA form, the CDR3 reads TGCGCCAGCAGCCACACAGGGGCCCCTCACTACACCTTC.

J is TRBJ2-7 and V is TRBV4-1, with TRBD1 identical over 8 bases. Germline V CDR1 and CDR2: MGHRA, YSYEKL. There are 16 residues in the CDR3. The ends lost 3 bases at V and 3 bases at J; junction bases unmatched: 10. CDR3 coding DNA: TGCGCCAGCAGCCACTCACAGGGGGTTGCAAACTACGAGCAGTACTTC. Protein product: CASSHSQGVANYEQYF.

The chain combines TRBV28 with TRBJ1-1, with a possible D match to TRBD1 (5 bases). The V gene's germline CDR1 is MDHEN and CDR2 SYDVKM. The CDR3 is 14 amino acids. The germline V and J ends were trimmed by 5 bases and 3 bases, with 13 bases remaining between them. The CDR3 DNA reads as TGTGCCAGCAGTCCGACAGTTAAGTACACTGAAGCTTTCTTT. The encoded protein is CASSPTVKYTEAFF.

The CDR3 sequence is CASSLGQGAYTF. CDR3 in DNA: TGTGCCAGCAGCTTGGGACAGGGAGCCTACACCTTC. V is TRBV5-6 and J is TRBJ1-2; 7 bases agree with TRBD1. The CDR3 extends over 12 amino acids. In germline, CDR1 is SGHDT, CDR2 YYEEEE. V shed 0 bases and J 10 bases; nucleotides not matched to a gene: 3.

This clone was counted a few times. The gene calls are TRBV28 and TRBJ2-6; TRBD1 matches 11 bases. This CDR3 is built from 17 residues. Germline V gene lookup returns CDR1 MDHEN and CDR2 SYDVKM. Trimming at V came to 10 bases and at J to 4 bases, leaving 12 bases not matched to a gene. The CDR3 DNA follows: TGTGCCACCGCCCCAGGACAGGGGGCGCCCGGGGCCAACGTCCTGACTTTC. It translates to CATAPGQGAPGANVLTF.

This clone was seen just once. This CDR3 is CATSRASGGKSSYEQYF. For the CDR3, the DNA is TGTGCCACCAGCAGAGCTAGCGGAGGAAAGAGCTCCTACGAGCAGTACTTC. The chain combines TRBV15 with TRBJ2-7, with 7 bases identical to TRBD2. V was pared by 1 base and J by 0 bases, with 9 bases of the junction left unmatched. Germline-derived CDR1 and CDR2 are LNHNV and YYDKDF (reference sequence). CDR3 length: 17 amino acids.

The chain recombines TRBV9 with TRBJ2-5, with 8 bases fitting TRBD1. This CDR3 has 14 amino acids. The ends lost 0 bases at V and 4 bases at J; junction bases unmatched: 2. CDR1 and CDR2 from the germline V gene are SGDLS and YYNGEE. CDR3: CASSVVDRGETQYF. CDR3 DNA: TGTGCCAGCAGCGTAGTAGACAGGGGAGAGACCCAGTACTTC.

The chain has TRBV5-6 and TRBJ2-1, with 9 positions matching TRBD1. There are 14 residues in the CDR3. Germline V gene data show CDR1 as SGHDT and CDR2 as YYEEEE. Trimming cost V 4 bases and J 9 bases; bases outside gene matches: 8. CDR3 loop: CASSGGTGMVEQFF. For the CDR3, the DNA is TGTGCCAGCAGCGGGGGGACAGGGATGGTTGAGCAGTTCTTC.

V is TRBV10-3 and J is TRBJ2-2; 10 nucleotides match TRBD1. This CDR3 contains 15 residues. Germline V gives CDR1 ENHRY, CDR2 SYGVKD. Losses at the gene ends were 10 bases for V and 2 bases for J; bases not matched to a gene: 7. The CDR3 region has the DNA TGTGCCACTGGTGGGACAGGGGTAAACACCGGGGAGCTGTTTTTT. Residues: CATGGTGVNTGELFF.